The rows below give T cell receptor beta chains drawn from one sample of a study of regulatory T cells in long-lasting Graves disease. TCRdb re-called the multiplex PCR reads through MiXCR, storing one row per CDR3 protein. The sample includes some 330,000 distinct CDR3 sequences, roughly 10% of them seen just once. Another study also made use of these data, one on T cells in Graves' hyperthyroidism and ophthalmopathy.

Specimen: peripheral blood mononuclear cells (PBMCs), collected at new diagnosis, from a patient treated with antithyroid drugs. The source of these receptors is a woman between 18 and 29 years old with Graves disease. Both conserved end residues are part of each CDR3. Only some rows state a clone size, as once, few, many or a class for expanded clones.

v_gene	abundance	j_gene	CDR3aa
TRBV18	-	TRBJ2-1	CASSQGRGRPTTFYNEQFF
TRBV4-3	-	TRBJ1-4	CASSQDFPNEKLFF
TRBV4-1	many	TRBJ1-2	CASSQDRQSYGYTF
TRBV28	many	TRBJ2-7	CASSFWQSSYEQYF
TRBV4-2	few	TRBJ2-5	CASSQPGEKTGGETQYF
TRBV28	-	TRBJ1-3	CASSLVVGRATFFAGNTIYF
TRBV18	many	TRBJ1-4	CASSPSRLRNEKLFF
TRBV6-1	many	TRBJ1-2	CASSQQSGYTF
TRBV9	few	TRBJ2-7	CASSVHGTNLEGDYEQYF
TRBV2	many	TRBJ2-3	CASIAQEFTDTQYF
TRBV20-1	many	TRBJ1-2	CSANRASGYTF
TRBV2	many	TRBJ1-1	CASSELALNTEAFF
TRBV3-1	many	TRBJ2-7	CASSQDFWTGPYEQYF
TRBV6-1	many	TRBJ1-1	CASSPRTGSEAFF
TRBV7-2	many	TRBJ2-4	CASSLGSGGTKNIQYF
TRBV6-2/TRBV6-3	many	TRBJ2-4	CASSESGLAKNIQYF
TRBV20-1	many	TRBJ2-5	CSAPGGVFAGATQETQYF
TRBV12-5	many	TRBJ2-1	CASGLSILAGIYNEQFF
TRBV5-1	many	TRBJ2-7	CASSLQAGRYEQYF